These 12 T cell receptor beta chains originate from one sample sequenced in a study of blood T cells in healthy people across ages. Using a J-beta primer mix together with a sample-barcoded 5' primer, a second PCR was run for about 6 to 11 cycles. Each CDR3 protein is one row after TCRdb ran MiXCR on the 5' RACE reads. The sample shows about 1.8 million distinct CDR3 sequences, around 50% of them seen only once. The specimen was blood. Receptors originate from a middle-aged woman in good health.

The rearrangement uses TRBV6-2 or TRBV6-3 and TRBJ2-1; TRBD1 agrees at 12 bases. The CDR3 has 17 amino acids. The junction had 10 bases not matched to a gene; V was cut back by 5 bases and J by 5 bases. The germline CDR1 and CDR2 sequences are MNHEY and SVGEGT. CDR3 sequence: CASSLGTGGLRDNEQFF. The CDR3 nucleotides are TGTGCCAGCAGTCTCGGGACAGGGGGCCTTAGAGACAATGAGCAGTTCTTC.

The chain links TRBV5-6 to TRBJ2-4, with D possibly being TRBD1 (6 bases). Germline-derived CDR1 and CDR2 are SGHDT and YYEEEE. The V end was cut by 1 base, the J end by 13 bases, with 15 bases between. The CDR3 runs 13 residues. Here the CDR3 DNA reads TGTGCCAGCAGCTTGAGAAGACGGGACAAGCAGTACTTC. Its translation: CASSLRRRDKQYF. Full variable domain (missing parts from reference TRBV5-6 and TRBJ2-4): DAGVTQSPTHLIKTRGQQVTLRCSPKSGHDTVSWYQQALGQGPQFIFQYYEEEERQRGNFPDRFSGHQFPNYSSELNVNALLLGDSALYLCASSLRRRDKQYFGAGTRLSVL.

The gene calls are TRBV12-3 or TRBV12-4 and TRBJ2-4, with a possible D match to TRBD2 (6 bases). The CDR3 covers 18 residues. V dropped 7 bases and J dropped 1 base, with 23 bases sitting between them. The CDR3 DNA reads TGTGCCAGCACTTTCGCATCCACCCGGGGGTTGGCCAAAAACATTCAGTACTTC. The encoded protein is CASTFASTRGLAKNIQYF.

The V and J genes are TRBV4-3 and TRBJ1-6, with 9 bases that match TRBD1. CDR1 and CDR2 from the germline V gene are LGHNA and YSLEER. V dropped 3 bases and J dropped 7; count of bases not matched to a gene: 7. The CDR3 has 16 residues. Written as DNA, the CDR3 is TGCGCCAGCAGCCAGGACGCCGGGACAGGGAATTCACCCCTCCACTTT. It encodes CASSQDAGTGNSPLHF.

The CDR3 DNA follows: TGTGCCAGCAGTCCCGACAGGGCAGGCGATTCACCCCTCCACTTT. Protein product: CASSPDRAGDSPLHF. The genes are TRBV12-3 or TRBV12-4 and TRBJ1-6, with TRBD1 matching over 7 bases. J lost 8 bases, V lost 5 bases, and 9 bases had no gene match. The CDR3 covers 15 residues.

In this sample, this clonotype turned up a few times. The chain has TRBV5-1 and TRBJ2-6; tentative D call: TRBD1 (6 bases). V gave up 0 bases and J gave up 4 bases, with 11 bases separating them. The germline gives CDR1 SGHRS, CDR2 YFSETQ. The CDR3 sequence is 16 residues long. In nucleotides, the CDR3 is TGCGCCAGCAGCTTGGCGGGACACTCCGGGGCCAACGTCCTGACTTTC. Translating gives CASSLAGHSGANVLTF.

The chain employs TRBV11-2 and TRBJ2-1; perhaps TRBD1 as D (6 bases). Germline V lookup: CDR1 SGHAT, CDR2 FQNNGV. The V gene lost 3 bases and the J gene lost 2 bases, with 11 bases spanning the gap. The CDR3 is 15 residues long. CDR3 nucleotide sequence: TGTGCCAGCAGCTTTAACAGGGCAGCCTACAATGAGCAGTTCTTC. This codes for CASSFNRAAYNEQFF.

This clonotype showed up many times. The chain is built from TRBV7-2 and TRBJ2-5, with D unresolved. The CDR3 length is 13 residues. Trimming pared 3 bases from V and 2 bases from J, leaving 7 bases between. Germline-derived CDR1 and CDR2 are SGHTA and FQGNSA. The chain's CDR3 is CASSFIRQETQYF. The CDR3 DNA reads TGTGCCAGCAGCTTTATACGGCAAGAGACCCAGTACTTC.

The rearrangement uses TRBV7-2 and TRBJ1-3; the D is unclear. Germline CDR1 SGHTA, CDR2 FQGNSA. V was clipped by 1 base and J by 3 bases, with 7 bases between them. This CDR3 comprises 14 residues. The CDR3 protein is CASSLGYVGNTIYF. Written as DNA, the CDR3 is TGTGCCAGCAGCTTAGGTTATGTTGGAAACACCATATATTTT.

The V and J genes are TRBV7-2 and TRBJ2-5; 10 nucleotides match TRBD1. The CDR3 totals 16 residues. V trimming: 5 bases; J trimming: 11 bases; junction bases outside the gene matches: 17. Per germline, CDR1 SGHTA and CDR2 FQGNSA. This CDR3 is CASSPRTGGGVGEQYF. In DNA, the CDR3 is TGTGCCAGCAGCCCGCGGACAGGGGGTGGAGTAGGAGAGCAGTACTTC.

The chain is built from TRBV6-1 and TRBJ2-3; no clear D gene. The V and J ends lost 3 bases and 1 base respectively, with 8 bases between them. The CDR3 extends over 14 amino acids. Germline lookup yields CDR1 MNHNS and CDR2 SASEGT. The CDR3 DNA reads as TGTGCCAGCAGTGAGTTTAGGGGCACAGATACGCAGTATTTT. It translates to CASSEFRGTDTQYF.

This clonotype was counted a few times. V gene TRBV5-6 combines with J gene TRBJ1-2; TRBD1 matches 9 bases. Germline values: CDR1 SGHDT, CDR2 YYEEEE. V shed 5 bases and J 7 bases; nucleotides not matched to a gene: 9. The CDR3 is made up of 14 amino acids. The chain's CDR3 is CASRFRGQGGGYTF. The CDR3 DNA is TGTGCCAGCAGATTTAGGGGACAGGGTGGTGGCTACACCTTC.